Following are 21 T cell receptor beta chains from one sample sequenced in a study of T cells after yellow fever vaccination. In TCRdb, the 5' RACE reads were re-called with MiXCR into one record per CDR3 protein. The sample has just under 600,000 distinct CDR3 sequences, about 13% seen once; the top ten hold 11% to 15%. Sequenced here: PBMCs, sampled on the day of the yellow fever booster vaccination. These TCRs come from a man aged 25 to 45 who received the YFV17D yellow fever vaccine.

The chain couples TRBV5-1 to TRBJ2-7; 7 positions match TRBD1. Per germline, CDR1 SGHRS and CDR2 YFSETQ. CDR3 size: 13 residues. With 4 bases clipped from V and 5 bases from J, the junction kept 6 bases outside the gene matches. The CDR3 spells CASSEQGSDEQYF. The CDR3 DNA follows: TGCGCCAGCAGCGAACAGGGGTCCGACGAGCAGTACTTC.

The table lists this clonotype with a few counts. CDR3 nucleotides: TGCAGCGTTGAAGGCCCAGGGGAGACCATATATTTT. This sequence encodes CSVEGPGETIYF. The rearrangement links TRBV29-1 to TRBJ1-3; tentative D call: TRBD1 (6 bases). The germline gives CDR1 SQVTM, CDR2 ANQGSEA. The CDR3 spans 12 residues. The V gene lost 1 base and the J gene lost 10 bases, with 11 bases spanning the gap.

The chain couples TRBV24-1 to TRBJ2-5; D ambiguous. CDR3 length: 13 residues. CDR1 KGHDR and CDR2 SFDVKD come from the germline V gene. V dropped 4 bases and J dropped 5 bases, with 10 bases sitting between them. CDR3 sequence reads: CATSDPPTETQYF. In nucleotides, the CDR3 is TGTGCCACCAGTGACCCGCCTACGGAGACCCAGTACTTC.

CDR3 amino acids: CSARAGTSRDIQYF. The CDR3 region has the DNA TGCAGTGCTAGGGCTGGGACTAGCCGGGACATTCAGTACTTC. The J gene is TRBJ2-4, the V gene TRBV20-1; TRBD2 aligns across 9 bases. The CDR3 contains 14 residues. Germline V gives CDR1 DFQATT, CDR2 SNEGSKA (reference sequence). V dropped 3 bases and J dropped 8; count of bases not matched to a gene: 8.

The gene calls are TRBV20-1 and TRBJ2-2; 8 nucleotides agree with TRBD2. CDR3 size: 17 residues. Per the germline V gene, CDR1 is DFQATT and CDR2 is SNEGSKA (reference sequence). The V gene end was trimmed by 0 bases and the J gene end by 8 bases; junction bases not matched to a gene: 14. In nucleotides, the CDR3 is TGCAGTGCTAGAGATCGCCTAGCGGGCTCGGATAGAGGGGAGCTGTTTTTT. It specifies CSARDRLAGSDRGELFF.

The rearrangement uses TRBV12-3 or TRBV12-4 and TRBJ2-7; 9 bases agree with TRBD2. The CDR3 sequence is 15 residues long. J gave up 2 bases and V 6 bases, and 8 bases lay outside the gene matches. CDR3 nucleotides: TGTGCCAGCAGCCGTAGCGGGAGTTACCCCTACGAGCAGTACTTC. It codes for CASSRSGSYPYEQYF.

The chain has TRBV6-1 and TRBJ2-5; D possibly uses TRBD1 or TRBD2 (5 bases each). Germline assignment: CDR1 MNHNS and CDR2 SASEGT. V was trimmed by 7 bases and J by 4 bases, leaving 19 bases between them. The CDR3 length is 15 residues. CDR3 region: CASKPGHSGRETQYF. The CDR3, as DNA: TGTGCCAGCAAACCCGGGCATTCGGGGCGAGAGACCCAGTACTTC.

V is TRBV7-2 and J is TRBJ2-5, with D unclear. Germline V lookup: CDR1 SGHTA, CDR2 FQGNSA. Trimming removed 6 bases at V and 4 bases at J, with 12 bases between. This CDR3 region has 13 residues. The CDR3 region has the DNA TGTGCCAGCAGTCGCGAGCCCGGAGAGACCCAGTACTTC. This gives the protein CASSREPGETQYF.

This clonotype was detected ten times or more. The chain has TRBV27 and TRBJ1-4; 7 bases match TRBD1. V trimming: 6 bases; J trimming: 8 bases; junction bases outside the gene matches: 9. Germline-derived CDR1 and CDR2 are MNHEY and SMNVEV (reference sequence). The CDR3 is made up of 14 amino acids. The CDR3 bases are TGTGCCAGCAGAATGGGACAGATCAGCGAAAAACTGTTTTTT. Translating it yields CASRMGQISEKLFF.

The chain has TRBV7-2 and TRBJ1-1, with D unresolved. The length of the CDR3 is 13 residues. V was shortened by 3 bases and J by 3 bases, with 8 bases between the two germline ends. Germline CDR1 and CDR2: SGHTA and FQGNSA. The CDR3 protein is CASSFVWDTEAFF. The DNA for the CDR3 is TGTGCCAGCAGCTTTGTTTGGGACACTGAAGCTTTCTTT.

This clonotype was recorded a few times. At one boundary the junction diverges from the germline segment, which might be a read error. The chain joins TRBV6-2 or TRBV6-3 to TRBJ2-5, with D possibly matching TRBD2 (6 bases). This CDR3 has 11 residues. The germline CDR1 and CDR2 sequences are MNHEY and SVGEGT. In DNA form, the CDR3 reads TGTGCCAGCAGTTGGGGGACTCTAAGAGAGTTC. Amino acids: CASSWGTLREF.

In its sample, this clonotype was seen many times. CDR3 protein: CASRLPAGELFF. The CDR3 DNA is TGTGCCAGCCGACTACCGGCCGGGGAGCTGTTTTTT. This sequence joins TRBV18 and TRBJ2-2, with D perhaps matching TRBD2 (5 bases). The CDR3 has 12 residues. V was trimmed by 8 bases and J by 6 bases, leaving 10 bases between them. Germline V lookup: CDR1 KGHSH, CDR2 LQKENI.

This clonotype was seen a few times. V usage is TRBV11-2 and J usage is TRBJ2-1; the D is unclear. V dropped 6 bases and J dropped 15 bases, with 15 bases sitting between them. CDR1 and CDR2 (germline): SGHAT, FQNNGV. The CDR3 length is 11 residues. DNA for the CDR3: TGTGCCAGCAGTTCACACGGCGTGCCGTTCTTC. Its translation is CASSSHGVPFF.

This chain connects TRBV20-1 to TRBJ2-6; D unclear. Germline CDR1 is DFQATT and CDR2 is SNEGSKA (reference sequence). This CDR3 contains 13 residues. V was cut by 4 bases and J by 2 bases, with 6 bases left in between. The chain's CDR3 is CSAKRAGANVLTF. In nucleotides, the CDR3 is TGCAGTGCTAAGAGAGCTGGGGCCAACGTCCTGACTTTC.

In this sample, this clonotype turned up a few times. The chain is built from TRBV7-9 and TRBJ2-7; D is ambiguous. Germline V gives CDR1 SEHNR, CDR2 FQNEAQ (reference sequence). This CDR3 is 16 amino acids long. V was pared by 5 bases and J by 0 bases, with 17 bases between. The CDR3 loop reads CASSSHSAASSYEQYF. The DNA of the CDR3 is TGTGCCAGCAGCAGTCATTCGGCGGCCAGCTCCTACGAGCAGTACTTC.

This clonotype was recorded a few times. The rearrangement links TRBV4-3 to TRBJ2-1, with 9 bases that match TRBD2. The J segment lost 3 bases and the V segment lost 3 bases, leaving 9 bases of the junction unmatched. The CDR3 length is 17 residues. Germline values: CDR1 LGHNA, CDR2 YSLEER. CDR3 nucleotide sequence: TGCGCCAGCAGCCAGATATCCGGGACTAGCAGCTACAATGAGCAGTTCTTC. It encodes CASSQISGTSSYNEQFF.

This clonotype came up a few times. The chain employs TRBV15 and TRBJ2-1; the D gene is possibly TRBD2 (6 bases). This CDR3 contains 15 residues. Trimming took off 8 bases at V and 7 bases at J, with 21 bases between the two ends. The germline V gene encodes CDR1 LNHNV and CDR2 YYDKDF (reference sequence). The CDR3, as DNA: TGTGCCACCTCGAGGTCCGGCGGGATGGGTAATGAGCAGTTCTTC. This translates into CATSRSGGMGNEQFF.

The V call is TRBV15, the J call TRBJ2-1; the D is unclear. CDR1 LNHNV and CDR2 YYDKDF come from the germline V gene (reference sequence). Trimming cost V 2 bases and J 3 bases, with 11 bases left between them. CDR3 size: 15 residues. The chain's CDR3 is CATSRPFDDYNEQFF. CDR3 nucleotide sequence: TGTGCCACCAGCAGACCTTTTGACGACTACAATGAGCAGTTCTTC.

This sequence joins TRBV20-1 and TRBJ1-1, with D unclear. CDR1 DFQATT and CDR2 SNEGSKA come from the germline V gene (reference sequence). This CDR3 spans 11 amino acids. V was clipped by 7 bases and J by 0 bases, with 6 bases between them. DNA of the CDR3: TGCAGTGGTGGTATGAACACTGAAGCTTTCTTT. Its protein product is CSGGMNTEAFF.

The V gene is TRBV3-1, the J gene TRBJ2-7, with D tentatively TRBD1 or TRBD2 (6 bases each). The CDR3 runs 15 residues. CDR1 LGHDT and CDR2 YNNKEL come from the germline V gene (reference sequence). Trimming took 0 bases from V and 5 from J, leaving 14 bases between them. The CDR3 DNA follows: TGTGCCAGCAGCCAAGACTGGGGGGCCTCGGACGAGCAGTACTTC. Protein: CASSQDWGASDEQYF.

The chain recombines TRBV15 with TRBJ1-2, with TRBD1 matching 8 bases. The CDR3 loop spans 15 amino acids. J lost 6 bases, V lost 4 bases, and 10 bases had no gene match. The germline gives CDR1 LNHNV, CDR2 YYDKDF (reference sequence). The CDR3 sequence: CATSKRQGPADGYTF. CDR3 DNA: TGTGCCACCAGCAAAAGACAGGGGCCCGCAGATGGCTACACCTTC.